A single sample gave rise to the 27 T cell receptor beta chains below, sequenced in a study of blood T cell repertoires in COVID-19. Libraries were prepared by immunoSEQ multiplex PCR; TCRdb keeps only in-frame clonotypes and omits some of them. The repertoire includes fewer than 85,000 clones, roughly 78% of them detected once, and about 25% sits in the top ten. The sequenced sample consisted of peripheral blood. The receptors derive from a man in his 60s with active or convalescent COVID-19.

The J gene is TRBJ1-2, the V gene TRBV7-6, with D tentatively TRBD1 (5 bases). V gave up 0 bases and J gave up 5 bases, with 16 bases separating them. CDR1 and CDR2 from the germline V gene are SGHVS and FNYEAQ. This CDR3 region has 16 residues. CDR3 loop: CASSLALGGEFYGYTF. The CDR3, as DNA: TGTGCCAGCAGCTTAGCATTGGGGGGAGAATTTTATGGCTACACCTTC.

V gene TRBV29-1 combines with J gene TRBJ2-3; 8 nucleotides agree with TRBD2. CDR3 length equals 15 residues. From germline, CDR1 is SQVTM and CDR2 ANQGSEA. V was pared by 6 bases and J by 3 bases, with 11 bases of the junction left unmatched. As DNA, the CDR3 is TGCAGCGTAACCGGGACCGGGGGGGGTACAGATACGCAGTATTTT. Amino acid sequence: CSVTGTGGGTDTQYF.

The V and J genes are TRBV5-5 and TRBJ2-1, with 9 bases aligning to TRBD1. The V gene end was trimmed by 4 bases and the J gene end by 7 bases; junction bases not matched to a gene: 9. Germline values: CDR1 SGHKS, CDR2 YYEKEE (reference sequence). This CDR3 has 15 amino acids. CDR3: CASSLIETGGNEQFF. The CDR3 DNA follows: TGTGCCAGCAGCCTTATAGAGACAGGGGGTAATGAGCAGTTCTTC.

The rearrangement uses TRBV7-8 and TRBJ1-2, with a possible D match to TRBD1 (5 bases). The CDR3 has 15 amino acids. In germline, CDR1 is SGHVS, CDR2 FQNEAQ. Trimming took 5 bases from V and 4 from J, leaving 17 bases between them. This chain's CDR3 is CASSTGTAAAYGYTF. CDR3 DNA sequence: TGTGCCAGCAGCACGGGGACTGCTGCTGCCTATGGCTACACCTTC.

V gene TRBV5-1 combines with J gene TRBJ1-1; 7 bases fit TRBD1. Germline loops: CDR1 SGHRS, CDR2 YFSETQ. CDR3 size: 15 residues. V was pared by 2 bases and J by 1 base, with 5 bases of the junction left unmatched. The CDR3 coding sequence is TGCGCCAGCAGCTTAACCGGGACAGAGAACACTGAAGCTTTCTTT. Its protein product is CASSLTGTENTEAFF.

V gene TRBV25-1 combines with J gene TRBJ2-3; 7 bases match TRBD2. Germline loops: CDR1 MGHDK, CDR2 SYGVNS. The J segment lost 0 bases and the V segment lost 1 base, leaving 1 base of the junction unmatched. The CDR3 has 15 residues. The CDR3 region has the DNA TGTGCCAGCAGTGAATTGCGGGGGAGCACAGATACGCAGTATTTT. Protein product: CASSELRGSTDTQYF.

This clone has only a few counts. The chain employs TRBV7-2 and TRBJ2-5; D may be TRBD1 (5 bases). Germline-derived CDR1 and CDR2 are SGHTA and FQGNSA. CDR3 size: 15 residues. With 4 bases removed from V and 4 bases from J, the gap between germline ends came to 16 bases. CDR3 DNA: TGTGCCAGCAGCTCAGACAGCCCAACGGGAGAGACCCAGTACTTC. Translation gives CASSSDSPTGETQYF.

The chain combines TRBV5-1 with TRBJ2-3; D call uncertain. V was trimmed by 4 bases and J by 0 bases, leaving 12 bases between them. The CDR3 sequence is 15 residues long. Per the germline V gene, CDR1 is SGHRS and CDR2 is YFSETQ. The CDR3 DNA reads TGCGCCAGCAGCCCTAGACCCGCTAGCACAGATACGCAGTATTTT. Amino acid sequence: CASSPRPASTDTQYF.

CDR3 loop: CSASPSLRREINEQYF. CDR3 nucleotide sequence: TGCAGTGCTAGTCCTTCTTTGAGGCGCGAGATCAACGAGCAGTACTTC. The genes are TRBV20-1 and TRBJ2-7; D remains unclear. The V end was cut by 3 bases, the J end by 5 bases, with 23 bases between. CDR3 length: 16 residues. Germline loops: CDR1 DFQATT, CDR2 SNEGSKA (reference sequence).

This chain joins TRBV18 and TRBJ2-5, with D possibly TRBD1 on 5 matching bases. The CDR3 totals 13 residues. CDR1 and CDR2 from the germline V gene are KGHSH and LQKENI. The V end was cut by 5 bases, the J end by 2 bases, with 9 bases between. As DNA, the CDR3 is TGTGCCAGCTCAACAGGTCAACAAGAGACCCAGTACTTC. It translates to CASSTGQQETQYF.

The CDR3 protein is CASSLLQGGNEKLFF. The CDR3 DNA is TGTGCCAGCAGCTTGTTACAGGGTGGGAATGAAAAACTGTTTTTT. J is TRBJ1-4 and V is TRBV5-6, with D perhaps TRBD1 (6 bases). The germline V gene has CDR1 SGHDT and CDR2 YYEEEE. The CDR3 loop spans 15 amino acids. V was clipped by 1 base and J by 5 bases, with 12 bases between them.

The table lists this clone with a few counts. The V gene is TRBV30, the J gene TRBJ2-2; D is perhaps TRBD2 (5 bases). Germline CDR1 is GTSNPN and CDR2 is SVGIG (reference sequence). CDR3 length equals 15 residues. V lost 0 bases and J 6 bases, leaving 14 bases between the germline ends. CDR3 sequence (DNA): TGTGCCTGGAGTGTAAGGGCCGGGGTGGCCGGGGAGCTGTTTTTT. It translates to CAWSVRAGVAGELFF.

This CDR3 is CATGQGLTEAFF. The CDR3 DNA sequence: TGTGCCACGGGACAGGGTCTGACTGAAGCTTTCTTT. The chain has TRBV10-3 and TRBJ1-1; 9 bases fit TRBD1. The germline gives CDR1 ENHRY, CDR2 SYGVKD. After removal of 10 bases from V and 5 bases from J, the junction contained 5 bases not matched to a gene. The CDR3 contains 12 residues.

The chain links TRBV30 to TRBJ1-2; D unresolved. In germline, CDR1 is GTSNPN, CDR2 SVGIG (reference sequence). The CDR3 runs 13 residues. Trimming pared 4 bases from V and 4 bases from J, leaving 13 bases between. The DNA for the CDR3 is TGTGCCTGGACAATGGCACGCGGCTATGGCTACACCTTC. Its translation is CAWTMARGYGYTF.

The V call is TRBV12-3 or TRBV12-4, the J call TRBJ2-1; TRBD1 is a possible D gene (5 bases). V was shortened by 5 bases and J by 12 bases, with 11 bases between the two germline ends. This CDR3 has 11 amino acids. The CDR3 region has the DNA TGTGCCAGCAGTCGACAGTTGGGGCAGTTCTTC. Its protein is CASSRQLGQFF.

The V and J genes are TRBV27 and TRBJ1-3; a weak D match, TRBD1 (5 bases). The V end was cut by 0 bases, the J end by 4 bases, with 13 bases between. CDR3 length equals 16 residues. Germline V CDR1 and CDR2: MNHEY, SMNVEV (reference sequence). The CDR3 DNA reads as TGTGCCAGCAGTTTATCGGGCAGGGTCGCAGGAAACACCATATATTTT. As protein: CASSLSGRVAGNTIYF.

The V and J genes are TRBV29-1 and TRBJ2-5; D is possibly TRBD1 (6 bases). Germline CDR1 is SQVTM and CDR2 is ANQGSEA. Trimming took 0 bases from V and 2 from J, leaving 25 bases between them. The CDR3 spans 19 residues. The DNA for the CDR3 is TGCAGCGTTGAAGATCTCGGCAGGGGACGACTTCCGTATCAAGAGACCCAGTACTTC. Protein product: CSVEDLGRGRLPYQETQYF.

This clone was counted between two and nine times. V usage is TRBV7-8 and J usage is TRBJ2-5; TRBD1 agrees at 9 bases. Germline-derived CDR1 and CDR2 are SGHVS and FQNEAQ. This CDR3 has 15 residues. The J segment lost 4 bases and the V segment lost 4 bases, leaving 7 bases of the junction unmatched. Written as DNA, the CDR3 is TGTGCCAGCAGCTACACGGGACAGGGCTCAGAGACCCAGTACTTC. Protein sequence: CASSYTGQGSETQYF. Full variable domain (missing parts from reference TRBV7-8 and TRBJ2-5): GAGVSQSPRYKVAKRGQDVALRCDPISGHVSLFWYQQALGQGPEFLTYFQNEAQLDKSGLPSDRFFAERPEGSVSTLKIQRTQQEDSAVYLCASSYTGQGSETQYFGPGTRLLVL.

This sequence joins TRBV12-3 or TRBV12-4 and TRBJ1-6; D is undetermined. Trimming pared 4 bases from V and 10 bases from J, leaving 8 bases between. The CDR3 runs to 12 residues. The CDR3 reads CASSSSNSPLHF. The CDR3 nucleotides are TGTGCCAGCAGTTCGTCTAACTCACCCCTCCACTTT.

The chain couples TRBV2 to TRBJ2-1; D is perhaps TRBD2 (6 bases). Trimming pared 4 bases from V and 5 bases from J, leaving 18 bases between. The CDR3 is made up of 16 amino acids. Germline CDR1 is SNHLY and CDR2 is FYNNEI. CDR3 sequence (DNA): TGTGCCAGCAGTGGCCGGTTGCGGGGAACCAACAATGAGCAGTTCTTC. This codes for CASSGRLRGTNNEQFF. The full variable domain, completed using reference TRBV2 and TRBJ2-1, is EPEVTQTPSHQVTQMGQEVILRCVPISNHLYFYWYRQILGQKVEFLVSFYNNEISEKSEIFDDQFSVERPDGSNFTLKIRSTKLEDSAMYFCASSGRLRGTNNEQFFGPGTRLTVL.

V usage is TRBV5-1 and J usage is TRBJ2-5; 10 bases match TRBD1. CDR1 is SGHRS and CDR2 is YFSETQ in the germline V gene. J gave up 5 bases and V 7 bases, and 8 bases lay outside the gene matches. The CDR3 runs 14 residues. The CDR3 DNA reads as TGCGCCAGCCGGGACAGGGGATGGGGCGAGACCCAGTACTTC. Translation gives CASRDRGWGETQYF.

V is TRBV1 and J is TRBJ1-6; the table's D call, TRBD1, was not checked against the DNA. TRBV1 is designated a pseudogene. This CDR3 has 16 amino acids. The CDR3 DNA is TGCACCAGCAGCCAAGGCGCGGAAGGGGATAATTCACCCCTCCACTTT. It is translated as CTSSQGAEGDNSPLHF.

The genes are TRBV10-3 and TRBJ2-1, with 10 positions matching TRBD2. Germline CDR1 is ENHRY and CDR2 is SYGVKD. The CDR3 runs to 17 residues. V lost 1 base, J lost 7 bases, and 10 bases stayed unmatched. The CDR3 here is CAISEFPTSGFRNEQFF. In nucleotides, the CDR3 is TGTGCCATCAGTGAGTTTCCGACTAGCGGGTTTCGAAATGAGCAGTTCTTC.

The V gene is TRBV4-3, the J gene TRBJ2-2, with 10 bases that match TRBD2. Germline assignment: CDR1 LGHNA and CDR2 YSLEER. The CDR3 extends over 17 amino acids. The ends lost 0 bases at V and 7 bases at J; junction bases unmatched: 8. The CDR3 nucleotides read TGCGCCAGCAGCCAAGATCTTGAGCGGGGGGGCGGCGGGGAGCTGTTTTTT. It translates to CASSQDLERGGGGELFF.

J is TRBJ2-3 and V is TRBV7-3, with 7 bases lining up with TRBD1. V was clipped by 5 bases and J by 4 bases; unmatched bases: 6. Germline V CDR1 and CDR2: SGHTA, FQGTGA. This CDR3 has 14 residues. CDR3 residues: CASSQNRGPDTQYF. In DNA, the CDR3 is TGTGCCAGCAGCCAGAACAGGGGCCCAGATACGCAGTATTTT.

This sequence joins TRBV28 and TRBJ1-4; D is possibly TRBD1 (6 bases). The germline V gene encodes CDR1 MDHEN and CDR2 SYDVKM. The CDR3 covers 15 residues. The ends were cut back, 4 bases at V and 5 bases at J, with 14 bases in the middle. The CDR3 DNA reads as TGTGCCAGCAGTTCCCCTGGACAGAACAATGAAAAACTGTTTTTT. Translating it yields CASSSPGQNNEKLFF.

This rearrangement joins TRBV5-1 to TRBJ2-2, with D perhaps TRBD2 (6 bases). Trimming took off 4 bases at V and 6 bases at J, with 19 bases between the two ends. The germline gives CDR1 SGHRS, CDR2 YFSETQ. The CDR3 spans 16 residues. CDR3 bases: TGCGCCAGCAGCGTTCTTTGGACTACCCTCCCCGGGGAGCTGTTTTTT. Its protein is CASSVLWTTLPGELFF.